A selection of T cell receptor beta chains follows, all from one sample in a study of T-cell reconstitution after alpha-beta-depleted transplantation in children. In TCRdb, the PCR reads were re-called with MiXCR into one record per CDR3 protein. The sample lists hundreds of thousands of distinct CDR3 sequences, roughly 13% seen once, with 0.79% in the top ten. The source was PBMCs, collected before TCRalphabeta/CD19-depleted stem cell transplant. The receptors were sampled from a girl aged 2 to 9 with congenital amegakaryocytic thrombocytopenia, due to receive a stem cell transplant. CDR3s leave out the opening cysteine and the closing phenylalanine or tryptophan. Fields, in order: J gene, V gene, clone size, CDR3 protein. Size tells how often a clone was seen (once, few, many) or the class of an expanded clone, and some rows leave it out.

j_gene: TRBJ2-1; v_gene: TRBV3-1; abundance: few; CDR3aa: ASSQDPGLAGGGYNEQF
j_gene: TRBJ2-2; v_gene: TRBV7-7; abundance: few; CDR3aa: ASRGGGRNTGELF
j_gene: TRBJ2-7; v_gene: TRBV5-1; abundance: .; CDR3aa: ASSLETGEWYEQY
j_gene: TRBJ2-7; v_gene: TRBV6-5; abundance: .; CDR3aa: ASSYIAGGYEQY
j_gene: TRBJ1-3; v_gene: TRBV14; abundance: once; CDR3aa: ASTPGHSGNTIY
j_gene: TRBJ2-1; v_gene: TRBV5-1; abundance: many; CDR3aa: ASSLLNTGAWGNEQF
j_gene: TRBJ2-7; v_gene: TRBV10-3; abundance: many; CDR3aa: AISVGNNLAYEQY
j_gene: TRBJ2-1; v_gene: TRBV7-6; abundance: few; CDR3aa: ASSLAPVGVSDNEQF
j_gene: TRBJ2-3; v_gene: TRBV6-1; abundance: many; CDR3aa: ASRGSKRSTDTQY
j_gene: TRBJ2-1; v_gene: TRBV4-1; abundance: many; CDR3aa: ASSHKDGNEQF
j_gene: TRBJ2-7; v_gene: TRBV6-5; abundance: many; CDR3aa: ASSYWAGFSSYEQY
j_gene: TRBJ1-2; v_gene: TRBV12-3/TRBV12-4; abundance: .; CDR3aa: ASSFRANYGYT
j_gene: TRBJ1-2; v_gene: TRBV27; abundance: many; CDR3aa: ASRETGGNNYGYT
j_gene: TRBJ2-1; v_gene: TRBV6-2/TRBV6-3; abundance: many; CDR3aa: ASSPRGNYNEQF
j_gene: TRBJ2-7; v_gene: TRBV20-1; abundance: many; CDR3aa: SARDGPNEQY
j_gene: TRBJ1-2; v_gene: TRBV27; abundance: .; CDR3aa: ASSLSTRGRDYGYT
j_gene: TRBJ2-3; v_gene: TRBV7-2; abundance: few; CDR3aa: ASSSLARYSDTQY
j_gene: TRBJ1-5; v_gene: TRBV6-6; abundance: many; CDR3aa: ASSWSVGQPQH
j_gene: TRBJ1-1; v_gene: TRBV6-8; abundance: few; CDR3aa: AKTNTEAF
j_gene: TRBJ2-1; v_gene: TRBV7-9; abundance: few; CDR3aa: ASTPRTGAEDEQF
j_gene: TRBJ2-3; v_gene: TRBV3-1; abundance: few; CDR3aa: ASSQSRLPRGDTQY
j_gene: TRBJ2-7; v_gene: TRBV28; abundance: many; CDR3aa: ASSLPPTRDSYEQY
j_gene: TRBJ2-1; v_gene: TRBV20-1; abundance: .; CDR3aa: SASSVFGEQF
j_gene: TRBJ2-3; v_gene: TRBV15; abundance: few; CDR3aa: ATSRDPPNAGDTDTQY
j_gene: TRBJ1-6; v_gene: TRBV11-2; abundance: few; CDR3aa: ASSLLRSGLPSPLH
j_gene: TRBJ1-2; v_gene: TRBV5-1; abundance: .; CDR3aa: ASSLAWGLGGYT
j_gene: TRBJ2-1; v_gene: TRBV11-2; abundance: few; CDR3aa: ASSLSPTYNEQF
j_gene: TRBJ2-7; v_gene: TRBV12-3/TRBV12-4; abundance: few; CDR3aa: ASSYPGAGFHEQY
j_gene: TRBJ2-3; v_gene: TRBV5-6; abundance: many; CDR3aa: ASSNLGYTDTQY
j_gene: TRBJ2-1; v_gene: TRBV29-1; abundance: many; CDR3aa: SVTPTGLRYNEQF
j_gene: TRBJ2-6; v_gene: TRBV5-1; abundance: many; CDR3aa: ATSKGVGPQSSGANVLT
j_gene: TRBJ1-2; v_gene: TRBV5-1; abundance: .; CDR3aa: ASSLVPGDSGGYT
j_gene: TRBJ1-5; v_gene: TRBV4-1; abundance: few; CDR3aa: ASSQAGIGSQH
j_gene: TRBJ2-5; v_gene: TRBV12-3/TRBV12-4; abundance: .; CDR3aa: ASSPVPKGETQY
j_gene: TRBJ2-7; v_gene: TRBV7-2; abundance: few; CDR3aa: ASSFPYSYEQY
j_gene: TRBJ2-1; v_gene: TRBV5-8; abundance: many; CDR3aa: ASTDSGLAGRQF